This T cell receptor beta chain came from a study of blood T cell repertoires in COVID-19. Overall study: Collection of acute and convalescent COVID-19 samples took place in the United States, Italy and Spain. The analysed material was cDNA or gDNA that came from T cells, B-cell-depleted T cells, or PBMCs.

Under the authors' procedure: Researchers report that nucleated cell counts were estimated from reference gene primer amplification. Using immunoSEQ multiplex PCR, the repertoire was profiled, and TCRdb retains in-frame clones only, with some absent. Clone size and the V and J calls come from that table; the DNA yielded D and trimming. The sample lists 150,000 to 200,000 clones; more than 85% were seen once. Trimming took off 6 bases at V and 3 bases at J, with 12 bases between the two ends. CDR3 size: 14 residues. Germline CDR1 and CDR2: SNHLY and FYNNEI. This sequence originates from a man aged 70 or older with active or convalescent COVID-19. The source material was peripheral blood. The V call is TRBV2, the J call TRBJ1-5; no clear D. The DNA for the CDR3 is TGTGCCAGCAGAGACTCAGTGGCCAATCAGCCCCAGCATTTT. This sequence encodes CASRDSVANQPQHF.